This note documents a single T cell receptor (beta chain) sequence. Its antigen is not identified. The data were taken from a study of PD-1 blockade in classical Hodgkin lymphoma. Following autologous stem cell transplantation, relapse occurred in every patient, and exposure to brentuximab vedotin varied. General study points: Newly diagnosed patients had baseline TCR diversity that was reportedly lower than that of healthy donors.

Repertoires were generated with immunoSEQ multiplex PCR, while TCRdb's copy carries only in-frame clones and drops some. The table has under 95,000 clones, around 90% seen once. V was pared by 0 bases and J by 0 bases, with 19 bases between. In germline, CDR1 is SGHNT, CDR2 YYREEE (reference sequence). The CDR3 length is 19 residues. The rearrangement uses TRBV5-4 and TRBJ1-3; D may be TRBD1 (6 bases). The sample was peripheral blood mononuclear cells (PBMCs), taken before the second cycle of nivolumab. The source is a human donor with classical Hodgkin lymphoma. CDR3 loop: CASSLGGAGRSGSGNTIYF. The CDR3 DNA reads TGTGCCAGCAGCTTGGGGGGGGCAGGGCGGAGTGGCTCTGGAAACACCATATATTTT.